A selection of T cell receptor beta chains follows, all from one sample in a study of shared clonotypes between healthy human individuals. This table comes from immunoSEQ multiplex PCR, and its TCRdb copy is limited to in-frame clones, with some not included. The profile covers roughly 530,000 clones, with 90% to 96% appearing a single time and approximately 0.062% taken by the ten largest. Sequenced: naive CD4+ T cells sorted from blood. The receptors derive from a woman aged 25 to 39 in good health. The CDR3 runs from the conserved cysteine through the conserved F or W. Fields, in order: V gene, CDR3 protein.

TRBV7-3 CASSLDRSYEQYF
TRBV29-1 CSVVQSATEAFF
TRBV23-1 CASSQSSGQGNRGTQYF
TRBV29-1 CSVSQREAYNEQFF
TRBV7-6 CASSTGGSRETQYF
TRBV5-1 CASSAESDTQYF
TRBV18 CASSSYTGELFF
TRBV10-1 CASSEVGQGPHNEQFF
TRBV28 CASLGTVSNQPQHF
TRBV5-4 CASSSQSNYEQYF
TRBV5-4 CASSLTEAAYEQYF
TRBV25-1 CASSVSGAVAEAFF
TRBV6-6 CASRPSTSGGTYEQYF
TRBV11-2 CASSLAASTDSYNEQFF
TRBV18 CASSPGAGNQPQHF
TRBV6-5 CASSYRRGRDTQYF
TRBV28 CASRVDSDYGYTF
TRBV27 CASSLERHPGANVLTF
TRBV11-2 CASSAGSYEQYF
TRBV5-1 CASSFAGQKIYGYTF
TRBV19 CASSPTPLQAYEQYF